A single sample gave rise to the 21 T cell receptor beta chains below, sequenced in a study of blood T cell repertoires in COVID-19. Assay: immunoSEQ multiplex PCR; the TCRdb copy retains only in-frame clones and omits some. Of about 210,000 clones listed, approximately 81% were seen once; the top ten hold roughly a tenth. Material for sequencing was peripheral blood. These TCRs come from a woman over 75 with COVID-19, enrolled during active disease.

This chain connects TRBV24-1 to TRBJ2-1, with unresolved D. This CDR3 has 12 amino acids. V was shortened by 0 bases and J by 8 bases, with 4 bases between the two germline ends. Germline CDR1 reads KGHDR; CDR2 reads SFDVKD. The CDR3 protein is CATSDLSYEQFF. CDR3 coding DNA: TGTGCCACCAGTGATTTGTCCTATGAGCAGTTCTTC.

The V gene is TRBV5-1, the J gene TRBJ1-3; possible D gene TRBD1, 5 bases. CDR1 is SGHRS, CDR2 YFSETQ, per germline. The V end was cut by 0 bases, the J end by 3 bases, with 7 bases between. The length of the CDR3 is 14 residues. DNA of the CDR3: TGCGCCAGCAGCTTGGATCAGGGTGGAAACACCATATATTTT. Translation gives CASSLDQGGNTIYF.

This chain joins TRBV7-2 and TRBJ2-3, with TRBD2 as a possible D gene (5 bases). Germline values: CDR1 SGHTA, CDR2 FQGNSA. The V and J ends lost 5 bases and 6 bases respectively, with 15 bases between them. The CDR3 has 14 residues. The CDR3 nucleotides read TGTGCCAGCAGCCTGGGCTTGACGGGGGATACGCAGTATTTT. Protein product: CASSLGLTGDTQYF.

The rearrangement joins TRBV7-2 to TRBJ2-5; 8 bases fit TRBD1. Germline V gene data show CDR1 as SGHTA and CDR2 as FQGNSA. This CDR3 spans 13 amino acids. V lost 4 bases to trimming and J lost 4 bases; unmatched junction nucleotides: 2. Here the CDR3 reads CASSYTGGETQYF. The DNA for the CDR3 is TGTGCCAGCAGCTACACAGGGGGAGAGACCCAGTACTTC.

The V gene is TRBV19, the J gene TRBJ2-3; 12 bases fit TRBD2. Germline-derived CDR1 and CDR2 are LNHDA and SQIVND (reference sequence). This CDR3 comprises 15 residues. With V trimmed by 9 bases and J by 2 bases, 6 bases remained unmatched. The CDR3 loop reads CASRGTSGLTDTQYF. Written as DNA, the CDR3 is TGTGCCAGCAGGGGGACTAGCGGGCTCACAGATACGCAGTATTTT.

The chain is built from TRBV5-6 and TRBJ2-3, with 9 bases fitting TRBD2. CDR3 size: 18 residues. The germline V gene encodes CDR1 SGHDT and CDR2 YYEEEE. With 7 bases clipped from V and 0 bases from J, the junction kept 15 bases outside the gene matches. The DNA for the CDR3 is TGTGCCAGCCGAAATCTAGCGGGACCCCTAGGAAGCACAGATACGCAGTATTTT. The encoded protein is CASRNLAGPLGSTDTQYF. Full variable domain (missing parts from reference TRBV5-6 and TRBJ2-3): DAGVTQSPTHLIKTRGQQVTLRCSPKSGHDTVSWYQQALGQGPQFIFQYYEEEERQRGNFPDRFSGHQFPNYSSELNVNALLLGDSALYLCASRNLAGPLGSTDTQYFGPGTRLTVL.

The rearrangement joins TRBV5-4 to TRBJ1-2; 8 bases are shared with TRBD1. The CDR3 runs 16 residues. The germline V gene has CDR1 SGHNT and CDR2 YYREEE (reference sequence). The V and J ends lost 3 bases and 3 bases, in that order; junction bases with no gene match: 10. DNA for the CDR3: TGTGCCAGCAGCTCCCCTCAGGGGGCGCCTTACTATGGCTACACCTTC. Translating gives CASSSPQGAPYYGYTF.

The rearrangement links TRBV10-3 to TRBJ1-4; D might be TRBD1 (5 bases). Germline values: CDR1 ENHRY, CDR2 SYGVKD. V lost 6 bases to trimming and J lost 8 bases, with 16 bases between them. This CDR3 is 14 amino acids long. The CDR3 DNA reads TGTGCCATCAGGGCCTCCGGGGGGGACGAAAAACTGTTTTTT. Translated: CAIRASGGDEKLFF.

This clone was picked up a small number of times. This chain joins TRBV7-6 and TRBJ2-5, with 8 nucleotides matching TRBD1. Germline V gene lookup returns CDR1 SGHVS and CDR2 FNYEAQ. CDR3 size: 15 residues. V lost 2 bases, J lost 14 bases, and 16 bases stayed unmatched. CDR3 nucleotide sequence: TGTGCCAGCAGCTTATCCCAACCCGGGACAGGCGATAATTACTTC. This gives the protein CASSLSQPGTGDNYF.

V and J are TRBV3-1 (or the pseudogene TRBV3-2) and TRBJ1-1; a possible D gene is TRBD1 (5 bases). This CDR3 region has 12 residues. The germline V gene encodes CDR1 LGHDT and CDR2 YNNKEL (reference sequence). The V gene lost 6 bases and the J gene lost 5 bases, with 10 bases spanning the gap. The DNA of the CDR3 is TGTGCCAGCAGAGGGGTCCAAACTGAAGCTTTCTTT. Amino acids: CASRGVQTEAFF.

This sequence joins TRBV27 and TRBJ1-6; 10 positions match TRBD1. This CDR3 is built from 16 residues. V shed 5 bases and J 8 bases; nucleotides not matched to a gene: 9. Germline CDR1 MNHEY, CDR2 SMNVEV (reference sequence). The CDR3 sequence is CASSPRGTGVYSPLHF. Here the CDR3 DNA reads TGTGCCAGCAGTCCCCGGGGGACAGGGGTTTATTCACCCCTCCACTTT.

Written as DNA, the CDR3 is TGTGCCAGCAGCCAAGACGTGGTGACTAGGATTCGAACCTACGAGCAGTACGTC. This codes for CASSQDVVTRIRTYEQYV. The V call is TRBV3-1 (or the pseudogene TRBV3-2), the J call TRBJ2-7, with D perhaps TRBD2 (6 bases). Germline assignment: CDR1 LGHDT and CDR2 YNNKEL (reference sequence). V lost 0 bases and J lost 2, with 20 bases in between. The CDR3 is 18 residues long.

The genes are TRBV2 and TRBJ1-1; 7 nucleotides line up with TRBD1. The J segment lost 10 bases and the V segment lost 0 bases, leaving 14 bases of the junction unmatched. The CDR3 sequence is 16 residues long. CDR1 is SNHLY and CDR2 is FYNNEI in the germline V gene. CDR3 coding DNA: TGTGCCAGCAGTGAAGCTGGACAGGCGTTGGTAAAGAGAGCTTTCTTT. Its protein is CASSEAGQALVKRAFF.

The chain has TRBV5-4 and TRBJ1-3; D possibly corresponds to TRBD1 (5 bases). CDR1 and CDR2 from the germline V gene are SGHNT and YYREEE (reference sequence). This CDR3 region has 17 residues. Trimming shortened V by 0 bases and J by 0 bases, and 13 bases separated the two germline ends. For the CDR3, the DNA is TGTGCCAGCAGCTTGGAGGGCAGGGTGTACTCTGGAAACACCATATATTTT. This codes for CASSLEGRVYSGNTIYF.

This sequence joins TRBV6-5 and TRBJ2-7, with D possibly TRBD2 on 7 matching bases. The CDR3 extends over 15 amino acids. V gave up 7 bases and J gave up 3 bases, with 19 bases separating them. Germline-derived CDR1 and CDR2 are MNHEY and SVGAGI. The CDR3, as DNA: TGTGCCAGCAACGCCTGGGGGGGCGAGGGCTACGAGCAGTACGTC. It translates to CASNAWGGEGYEQYV.

V is TRBV2 and J is TRBJ1-1, with a weak D call TRBD1 (6 bases). V was shortened by 5 bases and J by 3 bases, with 13 bases between the two germline ends. CDR3 length: 14 residues. Germline CDR1 is SNHLY and CDR2 is FYNNEI. The CDR3: CASSFLQGYTEAFF. In nucleotides, the CDR3 is TGTGCCAGCAGTTTTCTACAGGGATACACTGAAGCTTTCTTT.

This clone turned up a few times. The gene calls are TRBV19 and TRBJ1-2, with TRBD1 matching over 7 bases. CDR1 and CDR2 (germline): LNHDA, SQIVND (reference sequence). This CDR3 has 17 amino acids. V lost 4 bases and J lost 0; bases outside the gene matches: 11. The CDR3 loop reads CASSTRLGGQPNYGYTF. In DNA, the CDR3 is TGTGCCAGTAGTACACGGTTGGGGGGACAGCCTAACTATGGCTACACCTTC. Drawing the rest from reference TRBV19 and TRBJ1-2, the complete variable domain is DGGITQSPKYLFRKEGQNVTLSCEQNLNHDAMYWYRQDPGQGLRLIYYSQIVNDFQKGDIAEGYSVSREKKESFPLTVTSAQKNPTAFYLCASSTRLGGQPNYGYTFGSGTRLTVV.

This chain joins TRBV28 and TRBJ1-4, with 11 bases fitting TRBD1. Germline V lookup: CDR1 MDHEN, CDR2 SYDVKM. The CDR3 spans 14 residues. With 10 bases clipped from V and 7 bases from J, the junction kept 8 bases outside the gene matches. The CDR3 loop is CATNQDRGREKLFF. CDR3 DNA sequence: TGTGCCACCAATCAGGACAGGGGGCGTGAAAAACTGTTTTTT.

The chain has TRBV27 and TRBJ1-2; 8 bases fit TRBD1. With 3 bases clipped from V and 8 bases from J, the junction kept 5 bases outside the gene matches. Germline values: CDR1 MNHEY, CDR2 SMNVEV (reference sequence). This CDR3 region has 13 residues. CDR3 sequence (DNA): TGTGCCAGCAGTTTCTCCACAGGGGGGGGCTACACCTTC. Translated: CASSFSTGGGYTF.

The V gene is TRBV5-6, the J gene TRBJ2-3; possible D gene TRBD2, 6 bases. The CDR3 contains 15 residues. CDR1 is SGHDT and CDR2 is YYEEEE in the germline V gene. The V end lost 4 bases, the J end lost 0 bases, and 12 bases lay between the germline ends. The CDR3 DNA is TGTGCCAGCAGCCTGGGGGAGGCTAGCACAGATACGCAGTATTTT. This gives the protein CASSLGEASTDTQYF.

This clone was detected only once. The chain uses TRBV19 and TRBJ1-4; D not certain. Germline V gene data show CDR1 as LNHDA and CDR2 as SQIVND (reference sequence). The CDR3 has 15 amino acids. V was shortened by 7 bases and J by 1 base, with 13 bases between the two germline ends. The CDR3 nucleotides are TGTGCCAGTAAGGAGGAGGGCGTAACTAATGAAAAACTGTTTTTT. Translated: CASKEEGVTNEKLFF.